This paragraph covers one TCR beta chain sequence. Libraries were prepared by immunoSEQ multiplex PCR; TCRdb keeps only in-frame clonotypes and omits some of them. The data show about 110,000 clones, approximately 90% seen once. This sample stems from a study of control samples from healthy donors and cancer patients. With 5 bases clipped from V and 5 bases from J, the junction kept 2 bases outside the gene matches. The CDR3 runs to 11 residues. Germline V lookup: CDR1 DFQATT, CDR2 SNEGSKA (reference sequence). Input material: PBMCs. This clonotype was sampled from a woman aged 55-70 years with lung cancer. This chain connects TRBV20-1 to TRBJ1-1; TRBD1 matches 7 bases. CDR3 residues: CSARQGTEAFF. The CDR3 DNA reads as TGCAGTGCTCGACAGGGAACTGAAGCTTTCTTT.